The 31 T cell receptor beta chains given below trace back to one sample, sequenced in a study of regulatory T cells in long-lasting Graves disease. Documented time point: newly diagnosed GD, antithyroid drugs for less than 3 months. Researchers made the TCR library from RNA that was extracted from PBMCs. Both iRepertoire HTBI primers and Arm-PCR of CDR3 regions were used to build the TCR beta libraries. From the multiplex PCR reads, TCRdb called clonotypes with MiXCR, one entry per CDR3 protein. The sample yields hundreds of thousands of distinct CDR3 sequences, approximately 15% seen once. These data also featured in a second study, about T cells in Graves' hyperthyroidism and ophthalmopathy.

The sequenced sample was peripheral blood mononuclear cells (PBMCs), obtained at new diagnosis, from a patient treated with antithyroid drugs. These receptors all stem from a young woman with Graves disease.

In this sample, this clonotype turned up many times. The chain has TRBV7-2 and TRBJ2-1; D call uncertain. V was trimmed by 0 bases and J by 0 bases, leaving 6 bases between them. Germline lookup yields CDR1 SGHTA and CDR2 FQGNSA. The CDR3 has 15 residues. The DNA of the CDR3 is TGTGCCAGCAGCTTAGCCCCCCGCTCCTACAATGAGCAGTTCTTC. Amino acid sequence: CASSLAPRSYNEQFF.

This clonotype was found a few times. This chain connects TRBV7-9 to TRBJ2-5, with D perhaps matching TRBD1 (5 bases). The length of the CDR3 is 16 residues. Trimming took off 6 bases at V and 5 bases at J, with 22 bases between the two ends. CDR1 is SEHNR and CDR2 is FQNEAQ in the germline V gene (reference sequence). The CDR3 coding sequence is TGTGCCAGCAGACCAGACAACAGGAACCTAGGGGAGACCCAGTACTTC. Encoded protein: CASRPDNRNLGETQYF.

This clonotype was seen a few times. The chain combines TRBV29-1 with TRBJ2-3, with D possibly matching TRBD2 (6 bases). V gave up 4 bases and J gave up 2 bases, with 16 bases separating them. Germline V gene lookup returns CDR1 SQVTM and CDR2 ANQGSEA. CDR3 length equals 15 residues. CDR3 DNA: TGCAGCGTTGGTGGAGCGGGTGCCGACACAGATACGCAGTATTTT. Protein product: CSVGGAGADTDTQYF.

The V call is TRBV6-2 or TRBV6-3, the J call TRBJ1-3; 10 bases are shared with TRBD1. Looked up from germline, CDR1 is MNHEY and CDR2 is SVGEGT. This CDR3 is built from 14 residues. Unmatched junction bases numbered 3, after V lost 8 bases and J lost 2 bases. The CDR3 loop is CASGDRGPGNTIYF. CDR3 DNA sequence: TGTGCCAGCGGCGACAGGGGGCCTGGAAACACCATATATTTT.

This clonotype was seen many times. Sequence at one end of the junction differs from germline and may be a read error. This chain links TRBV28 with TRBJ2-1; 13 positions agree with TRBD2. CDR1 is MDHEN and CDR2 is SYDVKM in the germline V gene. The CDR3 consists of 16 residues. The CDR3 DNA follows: TGTGCCAGCAGTTTAATGGCGACAGGGGGACTAGCGGGGATCTACTTC. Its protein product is CASSLMATGGLAGIYF.

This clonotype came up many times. For the CDR3, the DNA is TGTGCCAGCAGTATCACGGGACACTTGACCGGGGAGCTGTTTTTT. Translating it yields CASSITGHLTGELFF. V gene TRBV28 combines with J gene TRBJ2-2, with D maybe TRBD1 (6 bases). The V gene's germline CDR1 is MDHEN and CDR2 SYDVKM. Trimming shortened V by 5 bases and J by 5 bases, and 15 bases separated the two germline ends. CDR3 length equals 15 residues.

This CDR3 is CSARGGRSYNEQFF. Here the CDR3 DNA reads TGCAGTGCTAGGGGAGGGCGCTCCTACAATGAGCAGTTCTTC. The chain carries TRBV20-1 and TRBJ2-1, with TRBD2 matching 7 bases. Germline CDR1 and CDR2: DFQATT and SNEGSKA (reference sequence). The J segment lost 0 bases and the V segment lost 3 bases, leaving 2 bases of the junction unmatched. CDR3 length: 14 residues.

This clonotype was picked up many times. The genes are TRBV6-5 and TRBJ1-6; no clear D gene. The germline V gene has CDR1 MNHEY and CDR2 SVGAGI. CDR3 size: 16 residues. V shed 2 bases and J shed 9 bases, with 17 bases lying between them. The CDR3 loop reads CASSYMRTGIGSPLHF. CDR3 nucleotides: TGTGCCAGCAGTTACATGAGGACCGGGATAGGTTCACCCCTCCACTTT.

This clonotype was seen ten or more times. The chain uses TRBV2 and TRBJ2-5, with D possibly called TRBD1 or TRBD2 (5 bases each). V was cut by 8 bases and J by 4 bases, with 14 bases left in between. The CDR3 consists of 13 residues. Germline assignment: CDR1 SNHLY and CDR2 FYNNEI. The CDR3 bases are TGTGCCAGCTCGGCAGGGAGAGGAGAGACCCAGTACTTC. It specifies CASSAGRGETQYF.

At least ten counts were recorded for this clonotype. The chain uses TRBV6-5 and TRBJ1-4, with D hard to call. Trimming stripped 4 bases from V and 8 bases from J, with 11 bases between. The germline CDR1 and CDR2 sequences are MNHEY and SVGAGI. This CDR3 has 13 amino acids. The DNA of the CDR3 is TGTGCCAGCAGTTCCCAACTAGAAGAAAAACTGTTTTTT. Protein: CASSSQLEEKLFF.

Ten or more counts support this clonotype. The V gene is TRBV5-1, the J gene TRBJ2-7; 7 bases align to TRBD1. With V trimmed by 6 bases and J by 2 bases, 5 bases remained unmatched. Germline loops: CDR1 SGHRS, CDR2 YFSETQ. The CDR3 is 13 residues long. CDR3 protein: CASNVDRAYEQYF. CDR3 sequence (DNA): TGCGCCAGCAACGTCGACAGGGCCTACGAGCAGTACTTC.

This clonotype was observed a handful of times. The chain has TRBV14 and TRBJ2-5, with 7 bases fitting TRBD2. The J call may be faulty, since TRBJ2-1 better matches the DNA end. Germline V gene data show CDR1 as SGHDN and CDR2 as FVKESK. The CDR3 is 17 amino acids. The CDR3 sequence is CASSPLNPSGGGNEQFF. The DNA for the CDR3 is TGTGCCAGCAGCCCATTAAACCCCTCGGGAGGAGGCAATGAGCAGTTCTTC.

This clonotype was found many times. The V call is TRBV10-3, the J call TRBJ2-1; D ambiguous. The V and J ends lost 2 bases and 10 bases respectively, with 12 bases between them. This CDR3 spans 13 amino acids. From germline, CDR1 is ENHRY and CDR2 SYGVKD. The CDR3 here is CAISEIEALEQFF. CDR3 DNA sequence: TGTGCCATCAGTGAGATAGAGGCCTTGGAGCAGTTCTTC.

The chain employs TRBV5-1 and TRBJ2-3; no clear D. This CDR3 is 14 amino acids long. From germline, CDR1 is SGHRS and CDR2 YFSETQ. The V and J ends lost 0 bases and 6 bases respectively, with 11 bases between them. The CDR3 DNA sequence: TGCGCCAGCAGCTTGGGGCAAGTAGGGGATACGCAGTATTTT. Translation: CASSLGQVGDTQYF. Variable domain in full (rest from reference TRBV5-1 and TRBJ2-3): KAGVTQTPRYLIKTRGQQVTLSCSPISGHRSVSWYQQTPGQGLQFLFEYFSETQRNKGNFPGRFSGRQFSNSRSEMNVSTLELGDSALYLCASSLGQVGDTQYFGPGTRLTVL.

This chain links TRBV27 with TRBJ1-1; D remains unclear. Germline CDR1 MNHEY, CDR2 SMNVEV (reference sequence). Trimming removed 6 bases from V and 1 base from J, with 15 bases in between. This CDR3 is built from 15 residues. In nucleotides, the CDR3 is TGTGCCAGCAGCCCATACCCTAGGCGGAACACTGAAGCTTTCTTT. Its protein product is CASSPYPRRNTEAFF.

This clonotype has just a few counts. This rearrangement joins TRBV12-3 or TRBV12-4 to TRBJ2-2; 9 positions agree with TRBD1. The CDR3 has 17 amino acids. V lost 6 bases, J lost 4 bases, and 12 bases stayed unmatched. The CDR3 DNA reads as TGTGCCAGCAGCCCATACCACAGGGGGCTGAGCACCGGGGAGCTGTTTTTT. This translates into CASSPYHRGLSTGELFF.

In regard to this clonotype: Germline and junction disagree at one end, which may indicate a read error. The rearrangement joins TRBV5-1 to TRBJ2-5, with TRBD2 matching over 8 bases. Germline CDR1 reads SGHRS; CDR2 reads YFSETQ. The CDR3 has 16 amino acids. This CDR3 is CASGLASGGPGKTQYF. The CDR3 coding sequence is TGCGCCAGCGGCTTGGCTTCGGGAGGGCCTGGAAAGACCCAGTACTTC.

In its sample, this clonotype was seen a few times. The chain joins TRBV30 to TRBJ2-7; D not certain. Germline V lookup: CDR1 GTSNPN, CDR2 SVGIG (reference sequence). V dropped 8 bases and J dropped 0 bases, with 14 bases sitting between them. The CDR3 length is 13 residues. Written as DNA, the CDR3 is TGTGCCGTCGTGGGCCCAAGCTCCTACGAGCAGTACTTC. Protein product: CAVVGPSSYEQYF.

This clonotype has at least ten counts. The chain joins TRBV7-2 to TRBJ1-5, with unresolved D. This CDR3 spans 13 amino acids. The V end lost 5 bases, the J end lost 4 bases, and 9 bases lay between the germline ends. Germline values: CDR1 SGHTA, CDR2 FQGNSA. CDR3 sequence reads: CASSVRGNQPQHF. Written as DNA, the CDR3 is TGTGCCAGCAGCGTCCGGGGAAATCAGCCCCAGCATTTT. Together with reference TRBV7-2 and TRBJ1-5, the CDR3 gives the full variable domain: GAGVSQSPSNKVTEKGKDVELRCDPISGHTALYWYRQSLGQGLEFLIYFQGNSAPDKSGLPSDRFSAERTGGSVSTLTIQRTQQEDSAVYLCASSVRGNQPQHFGDGTRLSIL.

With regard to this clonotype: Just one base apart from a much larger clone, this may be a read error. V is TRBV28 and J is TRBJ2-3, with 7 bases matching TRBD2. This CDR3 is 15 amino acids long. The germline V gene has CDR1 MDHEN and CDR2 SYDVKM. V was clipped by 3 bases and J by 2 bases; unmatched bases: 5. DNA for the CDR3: TGTGCCAGCAGTTTTGCGGGAGCTAACACAGATACGCAGTATTTT. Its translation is CASSFAGANTDTQYF.

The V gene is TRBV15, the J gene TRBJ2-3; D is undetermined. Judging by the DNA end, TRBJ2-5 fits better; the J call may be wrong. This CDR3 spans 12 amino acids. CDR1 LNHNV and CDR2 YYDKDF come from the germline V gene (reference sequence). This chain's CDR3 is CATSRGFETQYF. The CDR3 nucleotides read TGTGCCACCAGCAGAGGGTTCGAGACCCAGTACTTC.

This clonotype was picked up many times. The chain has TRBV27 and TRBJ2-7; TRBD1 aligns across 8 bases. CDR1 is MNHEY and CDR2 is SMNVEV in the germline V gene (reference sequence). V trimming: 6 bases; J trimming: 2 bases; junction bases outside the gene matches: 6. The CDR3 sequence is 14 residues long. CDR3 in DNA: TGTGCCAGCAGCCTTCGGACAGGGACCTACGAGCAGTACTTC. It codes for CASSLRTGTYEQYF.

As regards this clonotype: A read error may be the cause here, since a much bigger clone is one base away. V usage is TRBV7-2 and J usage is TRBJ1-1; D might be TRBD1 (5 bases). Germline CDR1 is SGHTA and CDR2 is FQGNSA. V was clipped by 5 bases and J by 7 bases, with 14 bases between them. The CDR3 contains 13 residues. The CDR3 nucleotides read TGTGCCAGCAGCAGCAGGGCAGCGTATGAAGCTTTCTTT. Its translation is CASSSRAAYEAFF.

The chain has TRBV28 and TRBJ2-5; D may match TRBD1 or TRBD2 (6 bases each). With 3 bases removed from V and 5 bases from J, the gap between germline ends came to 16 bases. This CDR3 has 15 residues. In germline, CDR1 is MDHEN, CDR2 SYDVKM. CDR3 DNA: TGTGCCAGCAGTTTCCCGGGCGGAGGGGGGGAGACCCAGTACTTC. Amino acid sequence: CASSFPGGGGETQYF.

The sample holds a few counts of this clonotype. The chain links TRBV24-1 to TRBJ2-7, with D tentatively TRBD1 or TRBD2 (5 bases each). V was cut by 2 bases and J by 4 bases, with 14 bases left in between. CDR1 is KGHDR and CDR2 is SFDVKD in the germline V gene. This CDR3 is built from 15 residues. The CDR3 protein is CATSDSRDLTYEQYF. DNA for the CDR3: TGTGCCACCAGTGATTCACGGGACCTGACGTACGAGCAGTACTTC.

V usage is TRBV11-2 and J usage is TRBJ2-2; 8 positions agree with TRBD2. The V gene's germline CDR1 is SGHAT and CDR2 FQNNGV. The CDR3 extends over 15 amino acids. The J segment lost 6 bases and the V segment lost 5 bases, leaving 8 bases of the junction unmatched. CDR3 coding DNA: TGTGCCAGCAGCCCGGGGCGGGGGGCGTCCGGGGAGCTGTTTTTT. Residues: CASSPGRGASGELFF.

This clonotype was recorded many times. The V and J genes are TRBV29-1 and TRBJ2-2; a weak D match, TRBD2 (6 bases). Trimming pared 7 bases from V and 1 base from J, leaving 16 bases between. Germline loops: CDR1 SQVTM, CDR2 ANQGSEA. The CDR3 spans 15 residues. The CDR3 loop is CSADTGTVNTGELFF. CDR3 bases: TGCAGCGCCGATACCGGGACTGTGAACACCGGGGAGCTGTTTTTT.

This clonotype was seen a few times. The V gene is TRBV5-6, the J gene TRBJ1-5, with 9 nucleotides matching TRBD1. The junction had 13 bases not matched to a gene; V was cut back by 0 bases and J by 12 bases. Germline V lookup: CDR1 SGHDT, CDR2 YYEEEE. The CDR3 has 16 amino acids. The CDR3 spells CASSLGSDRGRRLQHF. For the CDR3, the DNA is TGTGCCAGCAGCTTGGGGTCGGACAGGGGTCGGAGGCTCCAGCATTTT.

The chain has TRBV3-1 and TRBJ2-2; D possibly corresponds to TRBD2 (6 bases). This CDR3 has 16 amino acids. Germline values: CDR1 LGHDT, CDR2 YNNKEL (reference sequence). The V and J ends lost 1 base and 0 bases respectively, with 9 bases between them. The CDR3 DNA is TGTGCCAGCAGCCAAGTAGGACTACCGAACACCGGGGAGCTGTTTTTT. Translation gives CASSQVGLPNTGELFF.

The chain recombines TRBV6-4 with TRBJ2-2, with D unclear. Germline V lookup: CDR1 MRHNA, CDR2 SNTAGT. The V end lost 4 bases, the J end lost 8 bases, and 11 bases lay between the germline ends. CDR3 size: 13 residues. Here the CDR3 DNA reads TGTGCCAGCAGTGCGTACTCTGGAGGGGAGCTGTTTTTT. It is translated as CASSAYSGGELFF.

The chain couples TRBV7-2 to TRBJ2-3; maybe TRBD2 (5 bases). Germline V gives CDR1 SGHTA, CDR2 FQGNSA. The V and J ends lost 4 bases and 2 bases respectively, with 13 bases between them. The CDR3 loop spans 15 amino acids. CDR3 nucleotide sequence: TGTGCCAGCAGCTCAACCGGGATTACCACAGATACGCAGTATTTT. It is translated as CASSSTGITTDTQYF.